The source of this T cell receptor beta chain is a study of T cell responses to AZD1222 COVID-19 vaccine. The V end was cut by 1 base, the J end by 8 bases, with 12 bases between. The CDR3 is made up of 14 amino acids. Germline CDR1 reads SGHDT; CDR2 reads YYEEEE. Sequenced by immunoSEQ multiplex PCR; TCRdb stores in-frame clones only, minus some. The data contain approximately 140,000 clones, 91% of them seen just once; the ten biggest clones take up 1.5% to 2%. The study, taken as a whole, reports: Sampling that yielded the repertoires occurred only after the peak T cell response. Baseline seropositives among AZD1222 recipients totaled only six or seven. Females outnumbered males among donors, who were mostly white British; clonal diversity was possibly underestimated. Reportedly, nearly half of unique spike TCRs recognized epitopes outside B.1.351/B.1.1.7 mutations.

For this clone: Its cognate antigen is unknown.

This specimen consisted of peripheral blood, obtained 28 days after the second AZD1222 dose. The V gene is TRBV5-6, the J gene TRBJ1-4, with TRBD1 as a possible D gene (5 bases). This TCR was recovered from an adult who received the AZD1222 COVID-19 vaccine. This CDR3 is CASSLRFGGEKLFF. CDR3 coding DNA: TGTGCCAGCAGCTTGAGGTTCGGGGGGGAAAAACTGTTTTTT. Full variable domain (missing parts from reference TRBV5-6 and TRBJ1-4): DAGVTQSPTHLIKTRGQQVTLRCSPKSGHDTVSWYQQALGQGPQFIFQYYEEEERQRGNFPDRFSGHQFPNYSSELNVNALLLGDSALYLCASSLRFGGEKLFFGSGTQLSVL.